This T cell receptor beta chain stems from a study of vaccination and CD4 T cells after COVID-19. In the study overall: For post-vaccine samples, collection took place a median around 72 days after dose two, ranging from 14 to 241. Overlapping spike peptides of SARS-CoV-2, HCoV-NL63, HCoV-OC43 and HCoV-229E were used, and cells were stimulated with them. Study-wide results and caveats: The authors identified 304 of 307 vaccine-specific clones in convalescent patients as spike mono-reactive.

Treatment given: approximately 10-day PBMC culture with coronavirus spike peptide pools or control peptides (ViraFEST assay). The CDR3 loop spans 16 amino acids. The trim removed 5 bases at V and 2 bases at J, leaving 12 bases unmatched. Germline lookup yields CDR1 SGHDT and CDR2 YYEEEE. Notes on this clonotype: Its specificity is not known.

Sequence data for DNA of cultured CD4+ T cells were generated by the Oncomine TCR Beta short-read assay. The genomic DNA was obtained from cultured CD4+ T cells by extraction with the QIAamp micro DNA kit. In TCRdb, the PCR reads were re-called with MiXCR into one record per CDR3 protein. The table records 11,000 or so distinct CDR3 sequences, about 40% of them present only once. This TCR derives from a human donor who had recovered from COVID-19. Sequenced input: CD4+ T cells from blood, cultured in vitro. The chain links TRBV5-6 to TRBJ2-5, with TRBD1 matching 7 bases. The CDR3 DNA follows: TGTGCCAGCAGTTCCACTGGGACAGTTTTACAAGAGACCCAGTACTTC. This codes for CASSSTGTVLQETQYF.